This record looks at one T cell receptor (beta chain) sequence and its context. Its antigen is currently not known. No much larger clonotype is one base removed from it; base qualities were not supplied. The sample comes from a study of T cell responses to AZD1222 COVID-19 vaccine (dated by TCRdb to the early 2020s). About the investigation overall: TCR sequencing covered 233 trial participants: about 210 given two doses of AZD1222 and approximately 26 given two doses of MenACWY control vaccine. Enrollment into the trials was organized by age into subgroups of 18-55, 56-69 and 70-plus years, and those subgroups contained approximately 150, 30 and 60 TCR-sequenced participants, respectively. The research as a whole found: Conclusions about previously exposed vaccinees are limited because only five to seven AZD1222 recipients were SARS-CoV-2 seropositive at baseline. The 56-69-year group was small, and its depth increase did not reach significance, likely because of low power. Epitopes outside the regions mutated in the B.1.351 and B.1.1.7 variants were reportedly recognized by nearly half of the unique spike-specific TCRs. No day 14 peak-response samples were available, so repertoires were characterized only after the peak T cell response. Participants were mostly white British and included more females than males, and it was suggested by the authors that clonal diversity may have been underestimated. After two AZD1222 doses, both the breadth and the depth of spike-specific TCRs were significantly higher than at day 0 and than in MenACWY recipients. The whole spike protein was spanned by vaccine-associated CD4 TCRs, and dominant responses were seen in regions 160-218 and 743-854.

The time point label of this sample denotes: about 28 days (+/-7) after the second vaccine dose. AZD1222 recipients with second doses at about 4 weeks or about 12 weeks were pooled, because spike-specific TCR depth and breadth did not differ between schedules. Samples from vaccinated people were obtained from the UK trials COV001 and COV002, which included a single-blind randomized controlled phase 2/3 trial of AZD1222 (ChAdOx1 nCoV-19) in healthy adults. For TCRbeta chain sequencing, PBMC samples were collected from trial participants at day 0 and at day 28 after the second dose. The CDR3 regions of human TCRbeta chains were analyzed by immunosequencing. The paper's processing steps were these. TCRs in the repertoires were matched against a reference library of SARS-CoV-2-specific TCRs that had been generated with the MIRA antigen-specificity platform. Breadth meant the fraction of unique TCRs that were SARS-CoV-2-associated, whereas depth meant the fraction of total T cells that were SARS-CoV-2-associated. Using the MIRA data, each spike-specific TCR was mapped to the spike region that the TCR reacts to and placed in a CD4 or CD8 class. Log10-transformed breadth and depth values were compared by one-way ANOVA with Sidak's multiple comparisons tests. TCRdb mirrors the immuneACCESS table, restricted to in-frame sequences. Some clones are absent from its copies; in checked studies, under half trace to an unresolved V gene, and the reason for the others is unknown. V and J calls and clone size come straight from that table; D and trimming were deduced from the DNA. This sample gives about 270,000 clones in total; around 93% of them show up just once. The ten most abundant clones make up about 0.5% of the sample.

The sequencing used peripheral blood, collected 28 days after the second AZD1222 dose. The TCR was taken from an adult who received the AZD1222 COVID-19 vaccine.

The CDR3 in this case is CASSGTGASYEQYF. Read as DNA, the sequence is TGTGCCAGCAGCGGGACAGGGGCATCCTACGAGCAGTACTTC. The sequence links TRBV3-1 (or the pseudogene TRBV3-2) to TRBJ2-7, with TRBD1 identical over 10 junction bases. V lost 5 bases and J lost 1 base, and the count of bases not matched to a germline gene is 2. Spanning cysteine to phenylalanine, the CDR3 consists of 14 amino acids. The kept DNA is CDR3 alone, 42 bases in frame from the first base. CDR1 and CDR2 are drawn from the germline V gene (reference sequence): LGHDT, YNNKEL.